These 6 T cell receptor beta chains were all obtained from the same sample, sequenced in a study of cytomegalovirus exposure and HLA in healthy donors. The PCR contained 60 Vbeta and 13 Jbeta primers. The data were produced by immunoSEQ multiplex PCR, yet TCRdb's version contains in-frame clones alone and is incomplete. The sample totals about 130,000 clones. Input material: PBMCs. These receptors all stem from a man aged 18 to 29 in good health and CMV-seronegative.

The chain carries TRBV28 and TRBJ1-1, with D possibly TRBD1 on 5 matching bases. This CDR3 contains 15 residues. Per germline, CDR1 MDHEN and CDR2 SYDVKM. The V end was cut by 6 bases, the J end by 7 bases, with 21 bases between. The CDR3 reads CASSLGGALFSEAFF. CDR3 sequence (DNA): TGTGCCAGCAGCTTGGGGGGAGCCCTATTTAGTGAAGCTTTCTTT.

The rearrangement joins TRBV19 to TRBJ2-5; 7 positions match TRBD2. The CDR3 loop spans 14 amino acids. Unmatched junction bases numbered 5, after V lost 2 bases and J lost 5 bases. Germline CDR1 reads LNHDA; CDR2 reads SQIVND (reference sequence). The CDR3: CASSIRGVGETQYF. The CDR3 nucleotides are TGTGCCAGTAGTATACGGGGGGTCGGGGAGACCCAGTACTTC. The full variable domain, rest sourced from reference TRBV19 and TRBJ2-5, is DGGITQSPKYLFRKEGQNVTLSCEQNLNHDAMYWYRQDPGQGLRLIYYSQIVNDFQKGDIAEGYSVSREKKESFPLTVTSAQKNPTAFYLCASSIRGVGETQYFGPGTRLLVL.

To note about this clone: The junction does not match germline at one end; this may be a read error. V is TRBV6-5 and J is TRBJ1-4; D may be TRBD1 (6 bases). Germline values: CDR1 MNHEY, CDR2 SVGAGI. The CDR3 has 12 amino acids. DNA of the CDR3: TGTGCCAGCAGCAGGACAGACGAAAAACCGTTTTTT. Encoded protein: CASSRTDEKPFF.

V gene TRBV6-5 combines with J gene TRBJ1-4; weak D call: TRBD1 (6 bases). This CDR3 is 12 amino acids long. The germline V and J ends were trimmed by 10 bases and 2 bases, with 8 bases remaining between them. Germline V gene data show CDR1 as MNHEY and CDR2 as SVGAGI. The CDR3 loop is CATGHTNEKLFF. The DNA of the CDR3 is TGTGCCACGGGACATACTAATGAAAAACTGTTTTTT.

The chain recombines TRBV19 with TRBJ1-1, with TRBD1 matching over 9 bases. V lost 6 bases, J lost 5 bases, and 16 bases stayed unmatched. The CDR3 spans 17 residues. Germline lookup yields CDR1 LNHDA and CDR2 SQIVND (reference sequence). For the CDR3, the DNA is TGTGCCAGTAGGACGTCCCGGGACAGGGCGCCCGGGACTGAAGCTTTCTTT. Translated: CASRTSRDRAPGTEAFF.

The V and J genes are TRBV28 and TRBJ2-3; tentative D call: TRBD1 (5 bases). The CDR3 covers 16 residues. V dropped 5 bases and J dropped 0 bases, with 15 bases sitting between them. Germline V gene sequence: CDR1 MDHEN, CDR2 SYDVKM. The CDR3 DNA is TGTGCCAGCAGTCCTCCGACAGTCAAGAGCACAGATACGCAGTATTTT. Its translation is CASSPPTVKSTDTQYF.